The 32 T cell receptor beta chains listed next were all sequenced from one sample in a study of T cell repertoires in cytomegalovirus infection. MiXCR, applied by TCRdb to the reads, yields one record per CDR3 protein. The profile shows 200,000 or so distinct CDR3 sequences, roughly 27% of them singletons. Material for sequencing was PBMCs. These receptors all stem from a human donor in good health (CMV status not recorded). Some clones in this sample may be carry-over from other donors' samples.

In its sample, this clonotype was seen many times. J is TRBJ1-1 and V is TRBV12-3 or TRBV12-4, with D maybe TRBD1 (5 bases). V was pared by 8 bases and J by 0 bases, with 16 bases between. This CDR3 is built from 15 residues. The CDR3 region has the DNA TGTGCCAGCGCACCCCCGGAGGACATGAACACTGAAGCTTTCTTT. This gives the protein CASAPPEDMNTEAFF.

This clonotype occurred a few times. The genes are TRBV7-6 and TRBJ2-3, with D unclear. The V gene lost 5 bases and the J gene lost 1 base, with 16 bases spanning the gap. Germline V gene lookup returns CDR1 SGHVS and CDR2 FNYEAQ. There are 16 residues in the CDR3. The DNA for the CDR3 is TGTGCCAGCAGCCCCCTCGGGCAGGTCGGCACAGATACGCAGTATTTT. The encoded protein is CASSPLGQVGTDTQYF. Together with reference TRBV7-6 and TRBJ2-3, the CDR3 gives the full variable domain: GAGVSQSPRYKVTKRGQDVALRCDPISGHVSLYWYRQALGQGPEFLTYFNYEAQQDKSGLPNDRFSAERPEGSISTLTIQRTEQRDSAMYRCASSPLGQVGTDTQYFGPGTRLTVL.

This rearrangement joins TRBV7-9 to TRBJ1-2; 9 bases align to TRBD1. The CDR3 spans 16 residues. Germline V gives CDR1 SEHNR, CDR2 FQNEAQ (reference sequence). The J segment lost 6 bases and the V segment lost 2 bases, leaving 10 bases of the junction unmatched. The CDR3 sequence is CASSLTPRDREHGYTF. CDR3 sequence (DNA): TGTGCCAGCAGCTTAACCCCTAGGGACAGGGAGCATGGCTACACCTTC. The full variable domain, with the rest looked up from reference TRBV7-9 and TRBJ1-2, is DTGVSQNPRHKITKRGQNVTFRCDPISEHNRLYWYRQTLGQGPEFLTYFQNEAQLEKSRLLSDRFSAERPKGSFSTLEIQRTEQGDSAMYLCASSLTPRDREHGYTFGSGTRLTVV.

The rearrangement joins TRBV20-1 to TRBJ2-2, with D unclear. V was clipped by 6 bases and J by 5 bases, with 13 bases between them. Germline CDR1 and CDR2: DFQATT and SNEGSKA (reference sequence). The CDR3 length is 13 residues. In DNA form, the CDR3 reads TGCAGTGCCCTTGAACTTGGAACCGGGGAGCTGTTTTTT. This sequence encodes CSALELGTGELFF.

This clonotype showed up many times. V is TRBV7-8 and J is TRBJ2-3, with D tentatively TRBD2 (5 bases). Germline CDR1 is SGHVS and CDR2 is FQNEAQ. The CDR3 has 15 residues. Trimming shortened V by 6 bases and J by 6 bases, and 19 bases separated the two germline ends. The CDR3 nucleotides read TGTGCCAGCAGTTCAGACGGACTGCGCGGGGATACGCAGTATTTT. It is translated as CASSSDGLRGDTQYF.

The chain links TRBV3-1 to TRBJ2-7; 9 bases match TRBD1. The trim removed 2 bases at V and 5 bases at J, leaving 10 bases unmatched. CDR3 length: 16 amino acids. From germline, CDR1 is LGHDT and CDR2 YNNKEL (reference sequence). The CDR3 here is CASSQNGGQGEDEQYF. CDR3 nucleotide sequence: TGTGCCAGCAGCCAAAATGGGGGACAGGGTGAGGACGAGCAGTACTTC.

This clonotype was observed at least ten times. The CDR3 protein is CSAKTLGPYNEQFF. The DNA of the CDR3 is TGCAGTGCAAAAACTCTGGGACCCTACAATGAGCAGTTCTTC. The chain joins TRBV20-1 to TRBJ2-1; D possibly uses TRBD1 or TRBD2 (5 bases each). Germline CDR1 DFQATT, CDR2 SNEGSKA (reference sequence). Trimming shortened V by 6 bases and J by 2 bases, and 14 bases separated the two germline ends. The CDR3 sequence is 14 residues long.

This clonotype appeared a few times. V is TRBV9 and J is TRBJ1-1; possible D gene TRBD1, 6 bases. This CDR3 has 14 amino acids. In germline, CDR1 is SGDLS, CDR2 YYNGEE. The V end lost 0 bases, the J end lost 4 bases, and 10 bases lay between the germline ends. The CDR3 sequence: CASSVGEGGTEAFF. For the CDR3, the DNA is TGTGCCAGCAGCGTAGGGGAAGGGGGCACTGAAGCTTTCTTT.

The J gene is TRBJ2-2, the V gene TRBV6-5; TRBD1 is a possible D gene (6 bases). V was clipped by 4 bases and J by 0 bases, with 9 bases between them. There are 15 residues in the CDR3. Per the germline V gene, CDR1 is MNHEY and CDR2 is SVGAGI. The CDR3 region is CASSSTGANTGELFF. CDR3 DNA sequence: TGTGCCAGCAGTTCGACAGGAGCGAACACCGGGGAGCTGTTTTTT.

J is TRBJ2-7 and V is TRBV12-3 or TRBV12-4; D is perhaps TRBD1 (5 bases). The CDR3 spans 12 residues. V was clipped by 3 bases and J by 2 bases, with 5 bases between them. This CDR3 is CASSLTAYEQYF. In DNA, the CDR3 is TGTGCCAGCAGTTTGACAGCCTACGAGCAGTACTTC.

This sequence joins TRBV4-2 and TRBJ1-2; D gene unclear. Germline assignment: CDR1 LGHNA and CDR2 YNFKEQ. The CDR3 has 15 residues. V was cut by 4 bases and J by 0 bases, with 12 bases left in between. The CDR3 nucleotides are TGTGCCAGCAGCCCCTCGGAAGATTCTAACTATGGCTACACCTTC. Translated: CASSPSEDSNYGYTF.

A few counts support this clonotype. The chain employs TRBV12-3 or TRBV12-4 and TRBJ2-1; possibly TRBD2 for D (5 bases). The CDR3 contains 14 residues. V dropped 7 bases and J dropped 6 bases, with 16 bases sitting between them. The CDR3 DNA is TGTGCCAGCAACCCCGGGGTTACCACCAATGAGCAGTTCTTC. This encodes CASNPGVTTNEQFF.

J is TRBJ1-2 and V is TRBV5-4; no clear D gene. This CDR3 is 14 amino acids long. Trimming left V 5 bases short and J 6 bases short, with 17 bases between. The germline gives CDR1 SGHNT, CDR2 YYREEE (reference sequence). CDR3 nucleotides: TGTGCCAGCAGACGCCCGGAGCAGGCGGATGGCTACACCTTC. This codes for CASRRPEQADGYTF.

This clonotype was found a few times. The gene calls are TRBV20-1 and TRBJ1-2; D is undetermined. CDR1 and CDR2 (germline): DFQATT, SNEGSKA (reference sequence). Trimming stripped 3 bases from V and 1 base from J, with 9 bases between. This CDR3 spans 13 amino acids. Here the CDR3 reads CSARFGDNYGYTF. CDR3 bases: TGCAGTGCTAGGTTCGGGGATAACTATGGCTACACCTTC.

The table lists this clonotype with many counts. V and J are TRBV28 and TRBJ1-4; 11 nucleotides agree with TRBD1. CDR3 length equals 14 residues. Germline V gene lookup returns CDR1 MDHEN and CDR2 SYDVKM. The junction had 0 bases not matched to a gene; V was cut back by 4 bases and J by 5 bases. DNA for the CDR3: TGTGCCAGCAGTTGGGACAGGGGGAATGAAAAACTGTTTTTT. Protein: CASSWDRGNEKLFF.

V and J are TRBV25-1 and TRBJ2-7, with 8 bases matching TRBD1. V was clipped by 0 bases and J by 5 bases; unmatched bases: 3. The germline CDR1 and CDR2 sequences are MGHDK and SYGVNS. This CDR3 has 14 amino acids. This CDR3 reads CASSEYRGRNEQYF. The CDR3 DNA is TGTGCCAGCAGTGAATACAGGGGGCGGAACGAGCAGTACTTC.

Remarks on this clonotype: At one end, the junction sequence differs from germline, possibly due to a read error. V and J are TRBV12-3 or TRBV12-4 and TRBJ2-1; D is perhaps TRBD1 or TRBD2 (5 bases each). CDR3 length: 15 residues. The CDR3 nucleotides are TGTGCCAGCAGTCCCCGCCGGGACCCGTGGGATGAGCAGCTCTTC. Residues: CASSPRRDPWDEQLF.

At least ten counts were recorded for this clonotype. V is TRBV7-8 and J is TRBJ1-1; D not certain. The CDR3 runs to 13 residues. V was pared by 0 bases and J by 6 bases, with 8 bases between. Germline V gene lookup returns CDR1 SGHVS and CDR2 FQNEAQ. The CDR3 coding sequence is TGTGCCAGCAGCTTAGCATTTAAAGCTGAAGCTTTCTTT. Encoded protein: CASSLAFKAEAFF.

In its sample, this clonotype was seen once. One end of the junction varies from germline; a read error may be responsible. This rearrangement joins TRBV7-6 to TRBJ1-4, with TRBD1 matching over 8 bases. Germline assignment: CDR1 SGHVS and CDR2 FNYEAQ. The CDR3 loop spans 14 amino acids. CDR3 coding DNA: TGTGCTAGCAGCTCGGGACAGGAGAGCGAAAAACTGTTTTTT. Translation gives CASSSGQESEKLFF.

The V call is TRBV7-8, the J call TRBJ1-5; D unresolved. V lost 4 bases, J lost 0 bases, and 10 bases lay in between. CDR1 is SGHVS and CDR2 is FQNEAQ in the germline V gene. This CDR3 is 15 amino acids long. As DNA, the CDR3 is TGTGCCAGCAGCTGGGGAGCCGGTAGCAATCAGCCCCAGCATTTT. It is translated as CASSWGAGSNQPQHF.

The gene calls are TRBV30 and TRBJ1-6, with D maybe TRBD1 (5 bases). V gave up 3 bases and J gave up 0 bases, with 15 bases separating them. Germline V gene data show CDR1 as GTSNPN and CDR2 as SVGIG (reference sequence). CDR3 length equals 17 residues. CDR3 amino acids: CAWSTGRRSSYNSPLHF. The CDR3 DNA is TGTGCCTGGAGCACGGGGCGGCGAAGCTCCTATAATTCACCCCTCCACTTT.

The chain couples TRBV29-1 to TRBJ2-5; D is unresolved. Germline lookup yields CDR1 SQVTM and CDR2 ANQGSEA. The CDR3 runs 11 residues. The ends were cut back, 4 bases at V and 5 bases at J, with 8 bases in the middle. CDR3: CSVVGVETQYF. Written as DNA, the CDR3 is TGCAGCGTTGTAGGAGTGGAGACCCAGTACTTC. Full variable domain (missing parts from reference TRBV29-1 and TRBJ2-5): SAVISQKPSRDICQRGTSLTIQCQVDSQVTMMFWYRQQPGQSLTLIATANQGSEATYESGFVIDKFPISRPNLTFSTLTVSNMSPEDSSIYLCSVVGVETQYFGPGTRLLVL.

This clonotype appeared a few times. The chain couples TRBV11-2 to TRBJ2-7; D is unclear. The CDR3 runs to 11 residues. Germline CDR1 SGHAT, CDR2 FQNNGV. The ends were cut back, 5 bases at V and 5 bases at J, with 7 bases in the middle. The CDR3 reads CASSPRDEQYF. CDR3 nucleotide sequence: TGTGCCAGCAGCCCCCGGGACGAGCAGTACTTC.

This clonotype has more than one count but fewer than ten. CDR3: CASSQGGRENIQYF. Written as DNA, the CDR3 is TGCGCCAGCAGCCAAGGAGGAAGGGAAAACATTCAGTACTTC. The J gene is TRBJ2-4, the V gene TRBV4-3; no firm D call. The CDR3 has 14 amino acids. Germline V gene lookup returns CDR1 LGHNA and CDR2 YSLEER. Between the trimmed V and J ends, which lost 1 base and 5 bases, there was a span of 9 bases.

This rearrangement joins TRBV6-2 or TRBV6-3 to TRBJ2-5; 8 nucleotides align to TRBD1. CDR1 and CDR2 from the germline V gene are MNHEY and SVGEGT. The CDR3 is made up of 14 amino acids. V shed 2 bases, J shed 7 bases, and the junction held 6 bases outside the gene matches. CDR3 residues: CASSYLGQAGTQYF. CDR3 nucleotide sequence: TGTGCCAGCAGTTACCTGGGACAGGCGGGGACCCAGTACTTC.

This clonotype was seen repeatedly, ten times or more. The V and J genes are TRBV7-8 and TRBJ2-2; maybe TRBD1 (6 bases). This CDR3 spans 15 amino acids. Germline V lookup: CDR1 SGHVS, CDR2 FQNEAQ. V lost 8 bases, J lost 3 bases, and 16 bases lay in between. The CDR3 bases are TGTGCCAGCGGCACCCGGGACATCTACACCGGGGAGCTGTTTTTT. The encoded protein is CASGTRDIYTGELFF. Based on the CDR3 plus reference TRBV7-8 and TRBJ2-2, the full variable domain is GAGVSQSPRYKVAKRGQDVALRCDPISGHVSLFWYQQALGQGPEFLTYFQNEAQLDKSGLPSDRFFAERPEGSVSTLKIQRTQQEDSAVYLCASGTRDIYTGELFFGEGSRLTVL.

This sequence joins TRBV11-2 and TRBJ2-5, with a tentative D call TRBD1 (5 bases). This CDR3 contains 12 residues. The V gene's germline CDR1 is SGHAT and CDR2 FQNNGV. V gave up 5 bases and J gave up 3 bases, with 7 bases separating them. DNA of the CDR3: TGTGCCAGCAGCGTAGGGGAAGAGACCCAGTACTTC. Amino acids: CASSVGEETQYF.

The chain combines TRBV2 with TRBJ1-1; D remains unclear. CDR1 and CDR2 from the germline V gene are SNHLY and FYNNEI. Trimming shortened V by 4 bases and J by 6 bases, and 6 bases separated the two germline ends. The CDR3 has 11 amino acids. CDR3 DNA sequence: TGTGCCAGCAGTGGTGGCGCTGAAGCTTTCTTT. As protein: CASSGGAEAFF.

The chain links TRBV28 to TRBJ1-2, with D tentatively TRBD1 (5 bases). This CDR3 contains 15 residues. Germline CDR1 MDHEN, CDR2 SYDVKM. V lost 5 bases and J lost 2, with 15 bases in between. CDR3 protein: CASSPTDPGNYGYTF. The CDR3 bases are TGTGCCAGCAGTCCCACCGACCCAGGGAACTATGGCTACACCTTC.

This chain uses TRBV7-2 with TRBJ2-4, with 8 bases aligning to TRBD2. V gave up 1 base and J gave up 0 bases; unmatched junction bases: 5. CDR1 and CDR2 (germline): SGHTA, FQGNSA. CDR3 length equals 17 residues. The CDR3 loop reads CASSLGGGLLAKNIQYF. The DNA for the CDR3 is TGTGCCAGCAGCTTAGGCGGGGGGTTATTAGCCAAAAACATTCAGTACTTC.

This clonotype has ten or more counts. The chain links TRBV7-8 to TRBJ1-5; D is possibly TRBD1 (5 bases). Trimming removed 5 bases from V and 1 base from J, with 21 bases in between. CDR1 and CDR2 from the germline V gene are SGHVS and FQNEAQ. This CDR3 spans 18 amino acids. The CDR3 loop reads CASSRSPLGGGSNQPQHF. In DNA form, the CDR3 reads TGTGCCAGCAGCCGAAGCCCCCTGGGGGGAGGAAGCAATCAGCCCCAGCATTTT.

This clonotype occurred a few times. The CDR3 here is CASSLAVVGQGWSNYGYTF. Here the CDR3 DNA reads TGTGCCAGCAGCTTAGCCGTAGTGGGACAGGGATGGTCTAACTATGGCTACACCTTC. This chain links TRBV7-2 with TRBJ1-2, with TRBD1 matching 9 bases. The CDR3 extends over 19 amino acids. Per the germline V gene, CDR1 is SGHTA and CDR2 is FQGNSA. J was trimmed by 0 bases and V by 0 bases; bases with no gene match: 11.